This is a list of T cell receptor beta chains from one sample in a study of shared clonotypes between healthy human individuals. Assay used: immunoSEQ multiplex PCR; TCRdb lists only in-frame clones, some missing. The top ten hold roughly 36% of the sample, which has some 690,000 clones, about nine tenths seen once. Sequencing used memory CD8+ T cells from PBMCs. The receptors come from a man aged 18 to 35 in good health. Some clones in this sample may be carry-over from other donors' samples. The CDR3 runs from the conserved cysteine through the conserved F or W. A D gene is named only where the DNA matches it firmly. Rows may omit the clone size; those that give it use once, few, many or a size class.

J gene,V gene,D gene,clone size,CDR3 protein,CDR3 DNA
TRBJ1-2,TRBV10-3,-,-,CAISDRDPNYGYTF,TGTGCCATCAGTGACAGGGATCCCAACTATGGCTACACCTTC
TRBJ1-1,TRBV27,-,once,CASSLIYQNTEAFF,TGTGCCAGCAGTTTAATTTACCAGAACACTGAAGCTTTCTTT
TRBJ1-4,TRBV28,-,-,CASSPRVTNEKLFF,TGTGCCAGCAGTCCGAGGGTAACTAATGAAAAACTGTTTTTT
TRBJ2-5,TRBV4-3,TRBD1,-,CASSYSTGGQETQYF,TGCGCCAGCAGCTACTCGACAGGGGGGCAAGAGACCCAGTACTTC
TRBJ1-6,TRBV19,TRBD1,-,CANPAPGQSSYNSPLHF,TGTGCCAATCCCGCTCCGGGACAGAGCTCCTATAATTCACCCCTCCACTTT
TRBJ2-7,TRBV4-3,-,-,CASSQGFRDEQYF,TGCGCCAGCAGCCAGGGTTTCAGGGACGAGCAGTACTTC
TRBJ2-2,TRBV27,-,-,CASGLTNTGELFF,TGTGCCAGCGGACTAACGAACACCGGGGAGCTGTTTTTT
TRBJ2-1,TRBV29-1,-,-,CSVARVEGVGDNEQFF,TGCAGCGTTGCCCGGGTGGAGGGTGTGGGGGACAATGAGCAGTTCTTC
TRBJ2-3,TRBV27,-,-,CASSFTGATDTQYF,TGTGCCAGCAGTTTCACGGGGGCCACAGATACGCAGTATTTT
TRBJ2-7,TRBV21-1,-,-,CASSNRPPGQGESYEQYF,TGTGCCAGCAGCAATAGACCTCCGGGACAGGGTGAATCCTACGAGCAGTACTTC
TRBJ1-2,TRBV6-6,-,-,CASSPGAANYGYTF,TGTGCCAGCAGCCCCGGGGCGGCTAACTATGGCTACACCTTC
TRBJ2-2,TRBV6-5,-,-,CASSYWGTGELFF,TGTGCCAGCAGTTACTGGGGGACCGGGGAGCTGTTTTTT
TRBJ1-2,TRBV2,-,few,CASSEARGATLYGYTF,TGTGCCAGCAGTGAAGCGCGGGGGGCCACCCTCTATGGCTACACCTTC
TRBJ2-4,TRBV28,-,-,CASSFGHKSGPVVRF,TGTGCCAGCAGTTTTGGCCATAAGAGTGGCCCAGTAGTGAGGTTC
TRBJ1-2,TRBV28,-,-,CATSGSRWGYGYTF,TGTGCCACCTCAGGGTCTCGATGGGGCTATGGCTACACCTTC
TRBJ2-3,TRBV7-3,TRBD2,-,CASSRLAFSTDTQYF,TGTGCCAGCAGCAGACTAGCGTTTAGCACAGATACGCAGTATTTT
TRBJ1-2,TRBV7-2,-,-,CASRGTVGDGYGYTF,TGTGCCAGCAGGGGTACAGTGGGGGACGGCTATGGCTACACCTTC
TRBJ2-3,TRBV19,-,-,CASTSLRGDTQYF,TGTGCCAGTACCTCGTTACGTGGAGATACGCAGTATTTT
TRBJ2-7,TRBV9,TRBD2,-,CASSRGTSGKGHEQYF,TGTGCCAGCAGCCGGGGGACTAGCGGCAAGGGGCACGAGCAGTACTTC
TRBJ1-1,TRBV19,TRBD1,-,CASSRLIGQGAEAFF,TGTGCCAGTAGCCGCCTTATAGGACAGGGGGCTGAAGCTTTCTTT
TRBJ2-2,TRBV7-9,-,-,CASSPGLSGTGELFF,TGTGCCAGCAGCCCCGGGCTTTCGGGCACCGGGGAGCTGTTTTTT
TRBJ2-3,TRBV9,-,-,CASSVARDIGLTDTQYF,TGTGCCAGCAGCGTAGCCCGGGATATAGGCCTCACAGATACGCAGTATTTT
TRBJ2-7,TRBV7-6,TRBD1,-,CASSPPGQYEQYF,TGTGCCAGCAGCCCCCCGGGACAGTACGAGCAGTACTTC
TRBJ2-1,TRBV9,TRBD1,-,CASSGHQGAHNEQFF,TGTGCCAGCAGCGGACACCAGGGGGCCCACAATGAGCAGTTCTTC
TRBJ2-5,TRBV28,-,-,CASSLSQGRETQYF,TGTGCCAGCAGTTTATCTCAGGGGCGGGAGACCCAGTACTTC
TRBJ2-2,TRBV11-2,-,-,CASTHPQGNTGELFF,TGTGCCAGCACCCACCCCCAGGGAAACACCGGGGAGCTGTTTTTT
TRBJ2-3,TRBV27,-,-,CASSPSGADTQYF,TGTGCCAGCAGTCCCTCTGGGGCAGATACGCAGTATTTT
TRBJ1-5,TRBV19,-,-,CASKWGNQPQHF,TGTGCCAGCAAGTGGGGCAATCAGCCCCAGCATTTT
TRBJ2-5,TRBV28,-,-,CASSYIRREETQYF,TGTGCCAGCAGTTACATCAGACGGGAAGAGACCCAGTACTTC
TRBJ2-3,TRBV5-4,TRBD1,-,CASSGGDRATTDTQYF,TGTGCCAGCAGCGGAGGGGACAGGGCTACCACAGATACGCAGTATTTT
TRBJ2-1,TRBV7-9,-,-,CASSLWDAYNEQFF,TGTGCCAGCAGCTTGTGGGACGCCTACAATGAGCAGTTCTTC
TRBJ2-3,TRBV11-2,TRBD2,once,CATSRWRESEDTQYF,TGTGCCACCTCAAGGTGGCGGGAGTCGGAAGATACGCAGTATTTT
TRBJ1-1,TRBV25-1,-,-,CASRENTEAFF,TGTGCCAGCAGAGAGAACACTGAAGCTTTCTTT
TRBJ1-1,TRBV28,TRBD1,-,CASSLIQGAHTEAFF,TGTGCCAGCAGCCTAATACAGGGGGCTCACACTGAAGCTTTCTTT
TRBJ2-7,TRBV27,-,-,CASSFQGLVYEQYF,TGTGCCAGCAGTTTCCAAGGTCTAGTCTACGAGCAGTACTTC
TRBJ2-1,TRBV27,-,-,CASSYSLGGSYNEQFF,TGTGCCAGCAGTTACTCCCTAGGAGGGTCCTACAATGAGCAGTTCTTC
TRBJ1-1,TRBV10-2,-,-,CASSDSRANTEAFF,TGCGCCAGCAGTGACAGTCGAGCTAACACTGAAGCTTTCTTT
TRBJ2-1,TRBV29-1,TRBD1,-,CSARQGSYNEQFF,TGCAGCGCTCGACAGGGCTCCTACAATGAGCAGTTCTTC
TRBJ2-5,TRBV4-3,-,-,CASSQERVHPGTQYF,TGCGCCAGCAGCCAAGAGAGGGTCCACCCCGGGACCCAGTACTTC
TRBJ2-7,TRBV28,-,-,CASSFSGPTYEQYF,TGTGCCAGCAGTTTCTCCGGGCCAACCTACGAGCAGTACTTC
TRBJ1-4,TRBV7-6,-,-,CASSSKNLGQTYEKLFF,TGTGCCAGCAGTTCCAAAAACCTCGGACAGACTTATGAAAAACTGTTTTTT
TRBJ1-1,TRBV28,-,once,CASSFPLGERRGVDAFF,TGTGCCAGCAGTTTCCCCCTGGGAGAACGAAGGGGCGTCGATGCTTTCTTT
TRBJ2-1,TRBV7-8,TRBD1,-,CASSLLTGTGPYNEQFF,TGTGCCAGCAGCTTATTAACCGGGACAGGCCCCTACAATGAGCAGTTCTTC
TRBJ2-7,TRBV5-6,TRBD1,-,CASSPRDSNEQYF,TGTGCCAGCAGCCCACGGGACAGCAACGAGCAGTACTTC
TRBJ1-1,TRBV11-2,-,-,CASSFGPSRYGAFF,TGTGCCAGCAGCTTTGGTCCTTCCCGGTATGGAGCTTTCTTT
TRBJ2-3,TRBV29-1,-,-,CSGIRVLPSGYTDTQYF,TGCAGCGGCATCCGGGTCCTACCCTCAGGGTACACAGATACGCAGTATTTT
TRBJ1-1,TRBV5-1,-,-,CASSDGTNYMNTEAFF,TGCGCCAGCAGCGATGGGACGAATTACATGAACACTGAAGCTTTCTTT
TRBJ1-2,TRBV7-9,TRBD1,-,CASSLGQGLYGYTF,TGTGCCAGCAGCTTAGGACAGGGGTTATATGGCTACACCTTC
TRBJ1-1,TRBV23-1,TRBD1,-,CASSRPKPGQGTEAFF,TGCGCCAGCAGTCGGCCAAAGCCGGGACAGGGGACTGAAGCTTTCTTT
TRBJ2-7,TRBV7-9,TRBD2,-,CASSPSGLAGIVLQYF,TGTGCCAGCAGCCCTAGCGGGCTAGCGGGAATCGTTTTGCAGTACTTC
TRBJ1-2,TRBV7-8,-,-,CASSQPRPNYGYTF,TGTGCCAGCAGCCAGCCCCGCCCGAACTATGGCTACACCTTC
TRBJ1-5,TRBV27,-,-,CASSPKGQPQHF,TGTGCCAGCAGTCCGAAGGGACAGCCCCAGCATTTT
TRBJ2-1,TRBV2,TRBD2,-,CASSGGLAGVGNEQFF,TGTGCCAGCAGTGGAGGACTAGCGGGAGTCGGGAATGAGCAGTTCTTC
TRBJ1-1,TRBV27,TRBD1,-,CASRGGQGSRTEAFF,TGTGCCAGCAGGGGGGGACAGGGTTCAAGGACTGAAGCTTTCTTT
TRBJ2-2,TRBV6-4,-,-,CASSDSGGSGELFF,TGTGCCAGCAGTGACTCTGGAGGCTCCGGGGAGCTGTTTTTT
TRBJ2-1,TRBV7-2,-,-,CASSLGPRYNEQFF,TGTGCCAGCAGCTTAGGTCCCAGATACAATGAGCAGTTCTTC
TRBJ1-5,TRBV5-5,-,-,CASSRLPSGAQPQHF,TGTGCCAGCAGCCGACTTCCCTCAGGGGCTCAGCCCCAGCATTTT